The clone carrying this T cell receptor (beta chain) has at least ten counts. The cDNA was synthesized by means of template-switch 5'RACE, which was carried out with 10-nucleotide random UMIs. From the 5' RACE reads, TCRdb called clonotypes with MiXCR, one entry per CDR3 protein. The sample consists of about 59,000 distinct CDR3 sequences, roughly 13% of them appearing once. 2 million unsorted PBMCs were stored in RNAlater at -80 °C before RNA extraction. The data derive from a study of neurological immune-mediated disorders. V lost 3 bases and J lost 5, with 10 bases in between. The CDR3 runs to 13 residues.

This clonotype originated in a woman aged 55-70 years with HTLV-1-associated myelopathy (HAM/TSP). The sequenced sample consisted of PBMCs. The chain joins TRBV12-3 or TRBV12-4 to TRBJ2-5; D possibly corresponds to TRBD2 (5 bases). CDR3 sequence: CASSFTSGETQYF. CDR3 DNA sequence: TGTGCCAGCAGTTTTACTTCGGGGGAGACCCAGTACTTC.